One sample yielded the 3 T cell receptor delta chains listed below, sequenced in a study of gamma-delta chains in newborns, infants, children. With CATT, TCRdb re-called clones from the reads. The table includes 3,300 or so delta-chain clones, less than 4% detected once. The specimen sequenced was blood. Every receptor here comes from a child who was a newborn, infant or young child, either healthy, febrile or measles-vaccinated (not recorded which).

Details on this clone: TCRdb records a much larger clone's protein for this DNA, with a difference at residue 14 that likely arises from a read error; the protein given is the translation of the DNA. The chain has TRDV2 and TRDJ3; TRDD3 matches 7 bases. The CDR3 sequence is 16 residues long. Per the germline V gene, CDR1 is GEAIGNYY and CDR2 is EKD. This CDR3 is CACDWGSSWDTRQTFF. The CDR3 region has the DNA TGTGCCTGTGACTGGGGGAGCTCCTGGGACACCCGACAGACGTTTTTC.

This clone was picked up a small number of times. A far larger clone is a single base away, which makes a read error likely. The rearrangement uses TRDV2 and TRDJ3; TRDD3 matches 11 bases. CDR1 and CDR2 (germline): GEAIGNYY, EKD. This CDR3 has 20 residues. CDR3 nucleotides: TGTGCCTGTGGCACCATGGTACTGGGGGATAGCTCCTGGGACACCCGACAGATGTTTTTC. It yields the protein CACGTMVLGDSSWDTRQMFF.

This clone is categorized as large. The chain employs TRDV2 and TRDJ2, with 9 bases lining up with TRDD3. This CDR3 has 15 residues. From germline, CDR1 is GEAIGNYY and CDR2 EKD. The ends lost 2 bases at V and 1 base at J; junction bases unmatched: 1. The CDR3 spells CACDILGDLTAQLFF. CDR3 in DNA: TGTGCCTGTGACATACTGGGGGATTTGACAGCACAACTCTTCTTT.